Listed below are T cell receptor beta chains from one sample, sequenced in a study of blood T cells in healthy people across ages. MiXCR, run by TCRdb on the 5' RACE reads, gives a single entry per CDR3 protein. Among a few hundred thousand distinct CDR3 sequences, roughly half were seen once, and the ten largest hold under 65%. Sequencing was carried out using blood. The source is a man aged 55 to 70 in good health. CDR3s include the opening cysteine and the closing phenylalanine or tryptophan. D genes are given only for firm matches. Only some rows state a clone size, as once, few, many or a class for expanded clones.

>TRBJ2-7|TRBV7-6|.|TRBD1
CASSLDLGQGSYEQYF
TGTGCCAGCAGCTTAGACTTGGGACAGGGATCCTACGAGCAGTACTTC
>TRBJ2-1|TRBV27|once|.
CGGGSYNEQFF
TGTGGAGGTGGGTCCTACAATGAGCAGTTCTTC
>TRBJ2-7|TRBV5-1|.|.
CASSFHTGISDEQYF
TGCGCCAGCAGCTTTCACACAGGGATTTCCGACGAGCAGTACTTC
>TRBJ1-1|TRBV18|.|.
CASSPLVTAEAFF
TGTGCCAGCTCACCGCTTGTGACGGCTGAAGCTTTCTTT
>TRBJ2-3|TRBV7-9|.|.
CASSLEGASATQYF
TGTGCCAGCAGCTTGGAGGGAGCATCGGCAACGCAGTATTTT
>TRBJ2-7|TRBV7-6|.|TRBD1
CASSKGDRGSSSYEQYF
TGTGCCAGCAGTAAAGGGGACAGGGGATCTAGCTCCTACGAGCAGTACTTC
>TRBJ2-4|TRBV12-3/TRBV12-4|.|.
CASSTDTGVNIQYF
TGTGCCAGCAGCACAGATACCGGGGTAAACATTCAGTACTTC
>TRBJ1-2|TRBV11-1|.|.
CASSLGSASDEQYFGPNNGYTF
.
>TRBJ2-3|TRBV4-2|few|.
CASSQGRPGPDTQYF
TGTGCCAGCAGCCAAGGGCGACCGGGCCCGGATACGCAGTATTTT
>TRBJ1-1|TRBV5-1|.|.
CASSLNLNTEAFF
TGCGCCAGCAGCTTGAACCTGAACACTGAAGCTTTCTTT
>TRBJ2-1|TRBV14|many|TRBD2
CASSQAAGGPNEQFF
TGTGCCAGCAGCCAAGCGGCGGGGGGGCCCAATGAGCAGTTCTTC
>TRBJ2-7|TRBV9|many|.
CASSPSTGTSTEQYF
TGTGCCAGCAGCCCCTCAACCGGGACATCCACCGAGCAGTACTTC
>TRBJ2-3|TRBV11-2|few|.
CASSASGTPRDTQYF
TGTGCCAGCAGCGCCTCCGGGACGCCGCGGGATACGCAGTATTTT
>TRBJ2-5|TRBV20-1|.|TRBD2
CSATLLAGREAQYF
TGCAGTGCTACCTTACTAGCGGGGAGAGAGGCCCAGTACTTC
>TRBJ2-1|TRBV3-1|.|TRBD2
CASSQGSGIHEQFF
TGTGCCAGCAGCCAAGGTAGCGGGATCCATGAGCAGTTCTTC
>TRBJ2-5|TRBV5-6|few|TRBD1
CASSWTGTGEQYF
TGTGCCAGCAGTTGGACAGGGACAGGAGAGCAGTACTTC
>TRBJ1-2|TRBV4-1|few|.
CASSQDPSQGHGYTF
TGCGCCAGCAGCCAAGATCCCTCCCAAGGGCATGGCTACACCTTC
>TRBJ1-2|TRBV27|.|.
CASQRQANTNYGYTF
TGTGCCAGCCAAAGACAGGCGAACACTAACTATGGCTACACCTTC
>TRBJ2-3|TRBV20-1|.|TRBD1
CSASYTTGTDTQYF
TGCAGTGCTAGCTACACGACAGGGACAGATACGCAGTATTTT
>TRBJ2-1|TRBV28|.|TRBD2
CASYSGAYNEQFF
TGTGCCAGCTATAGCGGGGCCTACAATGAGCAGTTCTTC
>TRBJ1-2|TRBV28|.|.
CASTDDPDSTYGYTF
TGTGCCAGCACCGATGATCCTGACAGCACCTATGGCTACACCTTC
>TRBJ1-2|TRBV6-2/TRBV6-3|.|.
CASSYAGQNYGYTF
TGTGCCAGCAGTTACGCTGGACAGAACTATGGCTACACCTTC
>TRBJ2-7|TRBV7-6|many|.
CASSYRDGSYEQYF
TGTGCCAGCAGCTACCGGGACGGATCCTACGAGCAGTACTTC
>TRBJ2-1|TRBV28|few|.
CASRPRDTTYNEQFF
TGTGCCAGCAGACCCCGGGACACCACCTACAATGAGCAGTTCTTC
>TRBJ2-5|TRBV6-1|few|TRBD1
CASSIPPGQSYQETQYF
TGTGCCAGCAGTATTCCCCCGGGACAGAGTTACCAAGAGACCCAGTACTTC
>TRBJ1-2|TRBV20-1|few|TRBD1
CSAEDRSGANYGYTF
TGCAGTGCCGAGGACAGGTCTGGAGCTAACTATGGCTACACCTTC
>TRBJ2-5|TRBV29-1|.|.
CSVESYQETQYF
TGCAGCGTTGAATCGTACCAAGAGACCCAGTACTTC
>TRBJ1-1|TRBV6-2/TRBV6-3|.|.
CASSLTPGGSDLIWAFF
TGTGCCAGCAGTCTAACACCCGGGGGATCAGACCTAATTTGGGCTTTCTTT
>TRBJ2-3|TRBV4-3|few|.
CASSQTLHSPGSDTQYF
TGCGCCAGCAGCCAGACCCTGCACTCTCCGGGATCAGATACGCAGTATTTT
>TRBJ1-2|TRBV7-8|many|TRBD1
CASTDRQGHYGYTF
TGTGCCAGCACCGACCGACAGGGTCACTATGGCTACACCTTC
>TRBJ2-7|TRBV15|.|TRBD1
CATSREKGQGASYEQYF
TGTGCCACCAGCAGAGAAAAAGGACAGGGGGCTAGTTACGAGCAGTACTTC